One TCR beta chain is described in this entry. These data originate in a study of glioma-infiltrating T cells after dendritic cell vaccination. Time point indicated: after dendritic cell vaccination, including at tumor progression/relapse. The PCR used 60 V beta and 13 J beta primers. The assay was immunoSEQ multiplex PCR, and TCRdb's table has in-frame clones only and misses some. The repertoire includes 75,000 to 95,000 clones, around 86% of them detected once, and about 2.3% sits in the top ten. The CDR3 consists of 13 residues. Germline loops: CDR1 SQVTM, CDR2 ANQGSEA. The trim removed 3 bases at V and 7 bases at J, leaving 5 bases unmatched.

Here the sequenced sample was blood, taken after dendritic cell vaccination. The genes are TRBV29-1 and TRBJ2-1, with 8 bases identical to TRBD2. This clonotype was obtained from a human donor with glioblastoma. CDR3 residues: CSVEKREKNEQFF. The CDR3 bases are TGCAGCGTTGAGAAGCGGGAGAAAAATGAGCAGTTCTTC.